This T cell receptor beta chain came from a study of blood T cells in healthy people across ages. As regards this clonotype: Its matching antigen is unknown.

Findings and limits, study-wide: Roughly linear declines in TCR beta diversity per million T cells occurred with age.

Alongside a J-beta primer mix, a sample-barcoded 5' primer served in a second PCR lasting 7 to 11 cycles. The template-switch adaptor, which had 12 random nucleotides, put a tag on each cDNA molecule. TCRdb redid the calling of the 5' RACE reads with MiXCR, one entry per CDR3 protein. The sample comprises 1.5 million to 2 million distinct CDR3 sequences, 49% of which are singletons, and approximately 2.1% rests with the top ten. Germline V gene data show CDR1 as KGHDR and CDR2 as SFDVKD. The V and J ends lost 3 bases and 2 bases, in that order; junction bases with no gene match: 1. The CDR3 has 16 amino acids.

This receptor was identified in a woman in her thirties or forties in good health. Source material: blood. The chain is built from TRBV24-1 and TRBJ2-1, with 12 bases identical to TRBD2. The CDR3 DNA follows: TGTGCCACCAGTGATCCTAGCGGGGGGGCCTACAATGAGCAGTTCTTC. Protein sequence: CATSDPSGGAYNEQFF.